These 23 T cell receptor beta chains were sequenced from one sample in a study of blood T cell repertoires in COVID-19. Here immunoSEQ multiplex PCR was the method, and the copy in TCRdb shows in-frame clones only, minus some. Among about 57,000 clones, 79% were seen once, and the ten largest hold 25% to 35%. Sequenced input: peripheral blood. These receptors originate from a human donor in a cohort sampled during active COVID-19.

This clone has a single count. This chain links TRBV6-2 or TRBV6-3 with TRBJ1-5; TRBD1 matches 9 bases. After removal of 5 bases from V and 6 bases from J, the junction contained 2 bases not matched to a gene. The V gene's germline CDR1 is MNHEY and CDR2 SVGEGT. The CDR3 runs to 13 residues. CDR3 protein: CASSDRGIQPQHF. CDR3 in DNA: TGTGCCAGCAGTGACAGGGGGATTCAGCCCCAGCATTTT.

This rearrangement joins TRBV7-2 to TRBJ2-1; TRBD1 might be the D (5 bases). This CDR3 region has 12 residues. Trimming removed 5 bases at V and 8 bases at J, with 10 bases between. In germline, CDR1 is SGHTA, CDR2 FQGNSA. The CDR3 spells CASSPGIYEQFF. Here the CDR3 DNA reads TGTGCCAGCAGCCCAGGGATCTATGAGCAGTTCTTC.

This clone was picked up one time. This chain connects TRBV11-3 to TRBJ2-1; D is possibly TRBD1 (5 bases). CDR3 size: 14 residues. CDR1 SGHNT and CDR2 YENEEA come from the germline V gene. V lost 7 bases to trimming and J lost 5 bases, with 15 bases between them. CDR3 residues: CASTKDRNNNEQFF. Here the CDR3 DNA reads TGTGCCAGCACCAAAGACAGAAATAACAATGAGCAGTTCTTC.

The chain employs TRBV28 and TRBJ2-5; TRBD1 matches 8 bases. CDR1 and CDR2 (germline): MDHEN, SYDVKM. Losses at the gene ends were 4 bases for V and 3 bases for J; bases not matched to a gene: 7. The CDR3 is made up of 15 amino acids. The CDR3 region is CASSSDRGGKETQYF. CDR3 coding DNA: TGTGCCAGCAGTTCCGACAGGGGAGGAAAAGAGACCCAGTACTTC.

The chain combines TRBV4-1 with TRBJ2-3; D may be TRBD2 (5 bases). The CDR3 extends over 16 amino acids. The germline V and J ends were trimmed by 1 base and 0 bases, with 11 bases remaining between them. Germline values: CDR1 MGHRA, CDR2 YSYEKL. The CDR3 sequence: CASSQGAASSTDTQYF. The CDR3 coding sequence is TGCGCCAGCAGCCAAGGAGCGGCTTCTAGCACAGATACGCAGTATTTT.

The rearrangement joins TRBV5-4 to TRBJ1-6, with 10 bases matching TRBD1. CDR1 SGHNT and CDR2 YYREEE come from the germline V gene (reference sequence). The CDR3 contains 15 residues. Trimming removed 4 bases from V and 6 bases from J; junction bases left unmatched: 4. The CDR3 protein is CASSPGTGANSPLHF. CDR3 nucleotides: TGTGCCAGCAGCCCCGGGACAGGGGCTAATTCACCCCTCCACTTT.

This sequence joins TRBV18 and TRBJ1-1, with unresolved D. This CDR3 is 13 amino acids long. The V and J ends lost 3 bases and 1 base respectively, with 6 bases between them. Germline lookup yields CDR1 KGHSH and CDR2 LQKENI. The CDR3 is CASSPLPNTEAFF. CDR3 DNA sequence: TGTGCCAGCTCACCTCTCCCGAACACTGAAGCTTTCTTT.

The gene calls are TRBV24-1 and TRBJ2-2; TRBD1 might be the D (5 bases). This CDR3 comprises 16 residues. CDR1 is KGHDR and CDR2 is SFDVKD in the germline V gene. Trimming removed 10 bases at V and 1 base at J, with 18 bases between. The CDR3: CATQGWGPGNTGELFF. In DNA, the CDR3 is TGTGCCACGCAGGGTTGGGGTCCGGGGAACACCGGGGAGCTGTTTTTT.

The chain uses TRBV29-1 and TRBJ2-3; TRBD1 might be the D (6 bases). The CDR3 covers 12 residues. With 6 bases removed from V and 5 bases from J, the gap between germline ends came to 12 bases. Per the germline V gene, CDR1 is SQVTM and CDR2 is ANQGSEA. CDR3: CSVYKQGDTQYF. In DNA form, the CDR3 reads TGCAGCGTCTACAAACAGGGAGATACGCAGTATTTT.

The gene calls are TRBV6-5 and TRBJ1-2; the match to TRBD1 covers 10 bases. V dropped 6 bases and J dropped 7; count of bases not matched to a gene: 2. The germline V gene has CDR1 MNHEY and CDR2 SVGAGI. The CDR3 has 12 amino acids. CDR3 nucleotides: TGTGCCAGCAGAGGGACAGGGGTTGGCTACACCTTC. The encoded protein is CASRGTGVGYTF.

This clone was counted only a few times. Written as DNA, the CDR3 is TGTGCCAGCAGCCCTGGGGCGAGAAACGAGCAGTTCTTC. It codes for CASSPGARNEQFF. The rearrangement links TRBV7-9 to TRBJ2-1; weak D call: TRBD1 (5 bases). CDR1 and CDR2 from the germline V gene are SEHNR and FQNEAQ (reference sequence). This CDR3 spans 13 amino acids. V dropped 5 bases and J dropped 10 bases, with 15 bases sitting between them.

CDR3 nucleotides: TGTGCCAGCTCACTTACAGGGCGGGGGTCCTACGAGCAGTACTTC. It yields the protein CASSLTGRGSYEQYF. The chain employs TRBV18 and TRBJ2-7; tentative D call: TRBD2 (7 bases). The germline CDR1 and CDR2 sequences are KGHSH and LQKENI. The CDR3 extends over 15 amino acids. Trimming stripped 4 bases from V and 1 base from J, with 14 bases between.

The chain is built from TRBV4-3 and TRBJ2-2; D gene ambiguous. Trimming removed 0 bases at V and 8 bases at J, with 4 bases between. Germline V CDR1 and CDR2: LGHNA, YSLEER. This CDR3 is built from 12 residues. In DNA, the CDR3 is TGCGCCAGCAGCCAAGATCCAGGGGAGCTGTTTTTT. Translation gives CASSQDPGELFF.

The chain couples TRBV7-3 to TRBJ2-7; D unclear. V lost 1 base to trimming and J lost 7 bases, with 14 bases between them. This CDR3 spans 14 amino acids. CDR1 is SGHTA, CDR2 FQGTGA, per germline. CDR3: CASSLISANAEQYF. The CDR3 region has the DNA TGTGCCAGCAGCTTAATTTCCGCGAATGCGGAGCAGTACTTC.

Only a few counts were recorded for this clone. The V and J genes are TRBV27 and TRBJ2-7; possible D gene TRBD2, 6 bases. The CDR3 covers 17 residues. V dropped 4 bases and J dropped 5 bases, with 24 bases sitting between them. Germline CDR1 and CDR2: MNHEY and SMNVEV (reference sequence). CDR3 sequence reads: CASSSATGTASSNEQYF. CDR3 bases: TGTGCCAGCAGTTCAGCCACTGGGACTGCCTCATCCAACGAGCAGTACTTC.

The chain links TRBV27 to TRBJ1-5; D unclear. The CDR3 has 14 amino acids. The V end lost 4 bases, the J end lost 2 bases, and 9 bases lay between the germline ends. Germline-derived CDR1 and CDR2 are MNHEY and SMNVEV (reference sequence). The CDR3 DNA reads as TGTGCCAGCAGTTCATCTATCCGCAATCAGCCCCAGCATTTT. Translating it yields CASSSSIRNQPQHF.

The V gene is TRBV5-1, the J gene TRBJ2-3, with TRBD2 matching over 12 bases. The CDR3 length is 15 residues. Germline assignment: CDR1 SGHRS and CDR2 YFSETQ. J gave up 4 bases and V 5 bases, and 5 bases lay outside the gene matches. The CDR3 bases are TGCGCCAGCAGAACGAGACTAGCGGGAGCAGATACGCAGTATTTT. Amino acid sequence: CASRTRLAGADTQYF.

This chain connects TRBV9 to TRBJ2-3; D is uncertain. Trimming removed 3 bases from V and 0 bases from J, with 11 bases in between. There are 15 residues in the CDR3. CDR1 and CDR2 from the germline V gene are SGDLS and YYNGEE. The CDR3 sequence is CASSASERSTDTQYF. For the CDR3, the DNA is TGTGCCAGCAGCGCCTCCGAGCGTAGCACAGATACGCAGTATTTT.

The chain is built from TRBV6-4 and TRBJ2-6; 7 bases match TRBD1. CDR1 is MRHNA and CDR2 is SNTAGT in the germline V gene. The ends lost 5 bases at V and 0 bases at J; junction bases unmatched: 7. This CDR3 is 17 amino acids long. The CDR3 DNA follows: TGTGCCAGCAGTCCGGGACAGTCCTACTCTGGGGCCAACGTCCTGACTTTC. It translates to CASSPGQSYSGANVLTF.

The rearrangement joins TRBV5-1 to TRBJ1-5; a possible D gene is TRBD1 (5 bases). The germline V gene has CDR1 SGHRS and CDR2 YFSETQ. This CDR3 is built from 15 residues. V was pared by 0 bases and J by 8 bases, with 15 bases between. CDR3 amino acids: CASSLGGQGGEPQHF. The CDR3 nucleotides read TGCGCCAGCAGCTTGGGTGGCCAGGGAGGAGAGCCCCAGCATTTT.

This clone turned up a few times. CDR3 sequence: CATSLGAGALETQYF. The CDR3 DNA sequence: TGTGCCACTTCTCTGGGGGCAGGGGCTTTAGAGACCCAGTACTTC. The chain carries TRBV15 and TRBJ2-5; TRBD1 is a possible D gene (6 bases). V gave up 9 bases and J gave up 4 bases, with 21 bases separating them. Germline-derived CDR1 and CDR2 are LNHNV and YYDKDF (reference sequence). The CDR3 has 15 residues. Using reference TRBV15 and TRBJ2-5 for the parts outside the CDR3, the full variable domain is DAMVIQNPRYQVTQFGKPVTLSCSQTLNHNVMYWYQQKSSQAPKLLFHYYDKDFNNEADTPDNFQSRRPNTSFCFLDIRSPGLGDTAMYLCATSLGAGALETQYFGPGTRLLVL.

This rearrangement joins TRBV19 to TRBJ2-7; TRBD2 matches at 7 bases. Germline loops: CDR1 LNHDA, CDR2 SQIVND (reference sequence). The CDR3 is made up of 14 amino acids. J lost 0 bases, V lost 8 bases, and 7 bases had no gene match. In nucleotides, the CDR3 is TGTGCCAGTTCTACTAGCGACAGCTCCTACGAGCAGTACTTC. Translation: CASSTSDSSYEQYF.

The gene calls are TRBV30 and TRBJ1-2, with 7 bases identical to TRBD1. The CDR3 length is 13 residues. Germline V gene data show CDR1 as GTSNPN and CDR2 as SVGIG (reference sequence). Trimming removed 2 bases from V and 8 bases from J; junction bases left unmatched: 8. Here the CDR3 reads CAWSREGAWGYTF. For the CDR3, the DNA is TGTGCCTGGAGTCGGGAGGGGGCTTGGGGCTACACCTTC.